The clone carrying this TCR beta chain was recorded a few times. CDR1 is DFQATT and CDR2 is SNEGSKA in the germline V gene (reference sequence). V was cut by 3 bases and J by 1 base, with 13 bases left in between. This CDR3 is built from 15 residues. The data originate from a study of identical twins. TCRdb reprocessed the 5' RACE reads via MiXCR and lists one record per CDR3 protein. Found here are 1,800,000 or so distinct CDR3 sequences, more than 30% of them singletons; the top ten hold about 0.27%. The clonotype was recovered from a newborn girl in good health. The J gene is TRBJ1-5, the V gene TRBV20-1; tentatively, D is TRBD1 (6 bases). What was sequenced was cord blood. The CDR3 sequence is CSARKGVRSNQPQHF. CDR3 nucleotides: TGCAGTGCTAGGAAGGGGGTCAGGAGCAATCAGCCCCAGCATTTT.